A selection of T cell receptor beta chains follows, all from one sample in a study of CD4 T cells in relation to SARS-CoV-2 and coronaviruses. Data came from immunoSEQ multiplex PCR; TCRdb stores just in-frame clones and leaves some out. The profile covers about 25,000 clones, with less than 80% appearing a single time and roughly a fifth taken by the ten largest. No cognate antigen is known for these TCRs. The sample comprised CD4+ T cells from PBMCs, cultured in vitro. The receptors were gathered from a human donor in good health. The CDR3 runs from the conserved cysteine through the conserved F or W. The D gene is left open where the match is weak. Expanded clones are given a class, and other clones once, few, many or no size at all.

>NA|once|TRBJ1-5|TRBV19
CASSIWGGQGGNQPQHF
TGTGCCAGTAGTATTTGGGGGGGGCAGGGTGGCAATCAGCCCCAGCATTTT
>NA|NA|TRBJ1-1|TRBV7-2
CASSFSATEAFF
TGTGCCAGCAGCTTTTCGGCTACTGAAGCTTTCTTT
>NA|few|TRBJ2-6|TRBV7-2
CASSLRGASSGANVLTF
TGTGCCAGCAGCTTGAGGGGGGCTAGCTCTGGGGCCAACGTCCTGACTTTC
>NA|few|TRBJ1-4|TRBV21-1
CASSTNTSGSASEKLFF
TGTGCCAGCAGCACCAATACTTCAGGATCAGCAAGCGAAAAACTGTTTTTT
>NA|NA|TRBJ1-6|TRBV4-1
CASSQVPWDSPLHF
TGCGCCAGCAGCCAGGTCCCTTGGGATTCACCCCTCCACTTT
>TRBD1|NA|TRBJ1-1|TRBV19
CASSIEAWTGMNTEAFF
TGTGCCAGTAGTATAGAAGCTTGGACAGGGATGAACACTGAAGCTTTCTTT
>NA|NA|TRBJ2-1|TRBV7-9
CASSLAGTSSYNEQFF
TGTGCCAGCAGCTTAGCGGGGACGAGCTCCTACAATGAGCAGTTCTTC
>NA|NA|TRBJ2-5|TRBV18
CASSPGPEETQYF
TGTGCCAGCTCCCCGGGGCCAGAAGAGACCCAGTACTTC
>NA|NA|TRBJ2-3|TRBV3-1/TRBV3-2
CASSRDHGVDTQYF
TGTGCCAGCAGCCGGGACCACGGGGTGGATACGCAGTATTTT
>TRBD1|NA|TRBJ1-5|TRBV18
CASSPPGQGGNQPQHF
TGTGCCAGCTCACCACCGGGACAGGGTGGCAATCAGCCCCAGCATTTT
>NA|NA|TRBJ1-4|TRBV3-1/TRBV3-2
CASSRLNEKLFF
TGTGCCAGCAGCCGCCTGAATGAAAAACTGTTTTTT
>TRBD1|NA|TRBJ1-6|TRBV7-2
CASSSVGGAGGHSPLHF
TGTGCCAGCAGCTCCGTTGGGGGGGCAGGGGGTCATTCACCCCTCCACTTT
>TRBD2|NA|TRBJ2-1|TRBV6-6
CASSYRGLAGNNEQFF
TGTGCCAGCAGTTACCGGGGACTAGCGGGAAACAATGAGCAGTTCTTC